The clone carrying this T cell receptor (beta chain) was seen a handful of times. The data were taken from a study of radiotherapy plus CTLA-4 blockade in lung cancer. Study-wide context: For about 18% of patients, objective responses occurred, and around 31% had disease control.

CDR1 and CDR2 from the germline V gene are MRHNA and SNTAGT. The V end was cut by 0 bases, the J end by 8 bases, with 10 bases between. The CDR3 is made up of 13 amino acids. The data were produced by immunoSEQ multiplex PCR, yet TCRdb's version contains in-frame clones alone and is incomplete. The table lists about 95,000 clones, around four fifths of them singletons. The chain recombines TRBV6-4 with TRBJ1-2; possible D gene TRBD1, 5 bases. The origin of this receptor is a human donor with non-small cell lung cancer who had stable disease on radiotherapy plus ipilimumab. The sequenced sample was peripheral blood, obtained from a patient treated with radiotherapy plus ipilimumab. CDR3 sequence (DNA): TGTGCCAGCAGTGACTCGAGGGGTCTCGGCTACACCTTC. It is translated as CASSDSRGLGYTF.